The source of this T cell receptor (beta chain) is a study of shared clonotypes between healthy human individuals (dated by TCRdb to the early 2020s). With regard to the full study: The cohort comprised a couple of women and a few men aged 18 to 49 years. For each donor, three plates each were used for CD4 naive and CD4 memory, two plates were used for CD8 naive, and one plate was used for CD8 memory. To estimate repertoire size and how much clonotypes are shared between individuals, the study performed deep sequencing of blood TCR repertoires from a few healthy adults. Libraries were prepared and TCR repertoires were sequenced by different laboratories using diverse techniques, in order to increase sequencing depth and limit assay-specific biases. Per donor, leukapheresis produced somewhere between about 0.85 and 9.5 billion PBMCs. Beyond this particular receptor, the publication reports: Sampling was restricted to blood, and TCR repertoires in tissue are likely to differ from TCR repertoires in blood. Even with the large sequencing depth, rarefaction of the sorted-subset datasets indicated that sequencing was incomplete. Pairwise subsampling indicated that sequencing depth was expected to affect the degree of clonotype sharing among donors. Naive subsets generally had larger estimated clonotype richness than memory subsets did. Sharing across several donors was observed for about 5% of naive CD4, 3% to 3.5% of naive CD8, around 2.5% of memory CD4, and roughly 0.43% of memory CD8 clonotypes. The genetic and exposure-history diversity represented was limited by the small number of donors. Compared with non-shared clonotypes, clonotypes shared by all four sorted-subset donors had higher generation probabilities.

In regard to this clone: What this receptor recognizes is not known. Within one base of it there is no much larger clone, and no base qualities were kept.

V ends up 4 bases short and J 6 bases short, with an unmatched junction base count of 16. From the cysteine up to the phenylalanine, the CDR3 has a length of 17 residues. Kept here is only the CDR3 DNA, which spans 51 bases and is read in frame from base 1. According to the germline V gene (reference sequence), CDR1 reads GTSNPN and CDR2 reads SVGIG. The donors were healthy, HIV-negative adults with no recently reported acute infections or vaccinations. All donors were Caucasian adults living in Nashville, Tennessee, USA. Magnetic negative selection was used to enrich CD4+ T cells, after which naive cells were positively selected on CD45RA and the negative fraction became the memory subset. Blood was obtained by leukapheresis, after which PBMCs were separated by Ficoll-Histopaque density gradient centrifugation and cryopreserved in liquid nitrogen vapor phase. Analytical flow cytometry was used to check the purity and quantity of every magnetically sorted T cell population. Genomic DNA was isolated from every sorted fraction and measured by UV absorbance on a Nanodrop 2000c.

Using the deep immunoSEQ assay, multiplex PCR amplified TCR CDR3 regions from genomic DNA. Extracted genomic DNA from each cell subset was spread evenly across all wells of several immunoSEQ 96-well plates, with each plate serving as a replicate. For sorted subsets, each replicate PCR was loaded with 200 ng genomic DNA, equivalent to 25,000 to 35,000 T cell genomes. Purified libraries were quantified with a Qubit 3.0 fluorometer, sized on a Bioanalyzer 2100, and re-quantified with the KAPA Library Quantification kit. Every immunoSEQ 96-well plate was sequenced on a dedicated single-read 150-cycle Illumina NextSeq 550 flow cell. Concerning the study's data processing: Because only junctional sequences without quality scores were contained in the immunoSEQ output, filtering matching that applied to full-length reads could not be performed. Sequences were annotated with PyIR, a Python wrapper for IgBLAST v1.9, using IMGT germline references to assign V/J genes and CDR3. Reads were filtered out if the reads had weak V/J assignments (E-value above 1e-6), no CDR3, stop codons, out-of-frame junctions, or ambiguous translated residues. V3J clonotypes were defined as sequences sharing the same inferred V gene, J gene, and CDR3 amino acid sequence. To compute the percentage overlap between repertoires, the number of shared unique clonotypes was divided by the size of the smaller repertoire. Repertoire richness was assessed with RTK rarefaction, the Chao1 estimator, and Recon v2.1 estimates of unobserved clonotypes. Generation probabilities for all TCRbeta clonotypes obtained by the gDNA method from a handful of donors were computed using OLGA. What TCRdb holds here is the immuneACCESS table cut down to in-frame rearrangements. Part of the clones is not present; checked against another copy, under half of the missing clones reflect an unresolved V gene, and the others are unexplained. From that table come the V and J calls and clone size; the DNA was used to work out D and trimming. The sample data list about 2.3 million clones, and 85% to 95% of these were observed just once. The top ten hold 0.37% of the sample.

The clonotype originates from a young man in good health. Some clones in this sample may be carry-over from other donors' samples. Material for sequencing was naive CD4+ T cells from PBMCs. In the paper's terms, the cell subset or site label means: CD45RA+ positively selected. This chain is built from TRBV30 and TRBJ2-7; the junction holds 12 bases that match TRBD2. The sequenced DNA is TGTGCCTGGACCTCAGGGCTAGCGGGAGGGCCGGTAAGCGAGCAGTACTTC. The resulting protein is CAWTSGLAGGPVSEQYF. Joined to the reference TRBV30 and TRBJ2-7 proteins, this CDR3 gives the full variable domain: SQTIHQWPATLVQPVGSPLSLECTVEGTSNPNLYWYRQAAGRGLQLLFYSVGIGQISSEVPQNLSASRPQDRQFILSSKKLLLSDSGFYLCAWTSGLAGGPVSEQYFGPGTRLTVT.